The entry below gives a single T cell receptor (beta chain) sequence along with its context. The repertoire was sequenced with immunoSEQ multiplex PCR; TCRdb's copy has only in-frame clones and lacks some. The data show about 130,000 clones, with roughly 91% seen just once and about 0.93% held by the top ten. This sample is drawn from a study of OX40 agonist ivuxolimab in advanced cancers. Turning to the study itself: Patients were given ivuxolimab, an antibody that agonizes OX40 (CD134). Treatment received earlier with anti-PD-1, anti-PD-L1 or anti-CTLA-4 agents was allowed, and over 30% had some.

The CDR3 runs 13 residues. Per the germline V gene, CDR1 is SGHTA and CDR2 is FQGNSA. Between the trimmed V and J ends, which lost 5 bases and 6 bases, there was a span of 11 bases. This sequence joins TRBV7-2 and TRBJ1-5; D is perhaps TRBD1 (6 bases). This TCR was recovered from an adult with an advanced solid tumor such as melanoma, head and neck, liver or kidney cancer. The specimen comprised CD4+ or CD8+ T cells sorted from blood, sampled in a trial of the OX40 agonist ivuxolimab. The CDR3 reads CASSLEGGQPQHF. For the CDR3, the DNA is TGTGCCAGCAGCCTCGAGGGGGGTCAGCCCCAGCATTTT.